This T cell receptor (beta chain) stems from a study of blood T cell repertoires in COVID-19. About the research overall: Italy, Spain and the United States were the sources of the convalescent and acute COVID-19 samples.

The data were produced by immunoSEQ multiplex PCR, yet TCRdb's version contains in-frame clones alone and is incomplete. The data show around 59,000 clones, with 80% to 90% seen just once and approximately 4.8% held by the top ten. Per germline, CDR1 SGHNT and CDR2 YYREEE (reference sequence). Trimming cost V 3 bases and J 4 bases, with 12 bases left between them. This CDR3 is built from 14 residues. This TCR was sampled from a man aged 60 to 69 with acute or convalescent COVID-19. The source material was peripheral blood. The rearrangement uses TRBV5-4 and TRBJ2-3; TRBD2 might be the D (6 bases). The CDR3 nucleotides are TGTGCCAGCAGCTCAATGGAGGGCGCAGATACGCAGTATTTT. Protein: CASSSMEGADTQYF.